This T cell receptor beta chain was sequenced for a study of T cells in Graves' hyperthyroidism and ophthalmopathy (dated by TCRdb to between 2018 and 2020). A note on the overall study: TCR V-J signatures able to tell the groups apart were searched for in a discovery cohort of approximately 95 patients, of whom over 40 had Graves' ophthalmopathy and 57 had stable Graves' hyperthyroidism. Whether ophthalmopathy could be predicted prospectively was tested in an independent validation cohort made up of under 20 hyperthyroidism patients plus 17 patients who later progressed to ophthalmopathy. The roughly 100 discovery patients were randomly divided into training and test sets at a 7:3 ratio. In several Graves' hyperthyroidism patients, the study also compared T-cell repertoires from thyroid tissue with T-cell repertoires from blood. After blood sampling, hyperthyroidism patients were treated with methimazole at a starting dose of 30 mg daily, and ophthalmopathy patients were treated with high-dose intravenous methylprednisolone. The paper describes TCR Vbeta CDR3 sequencing of 135 peripheral blood samples, made up of roughly 40 ophthalmopathy patients, around 78 hyperthyroidism patients and roughly 17 progressor patients. The paper as a whole reports these results and caveats: Sample size was not statistically predetermined, and blinding of investigators to group allocation was not performed. In validation, the model predicted progression to ophthalmopathy a median of approximately 6.3 months before onset, with over 55% sensitivity and 72.22% specificity. In cross-validation, a model built on a 13 V-J signature told ophthalmopathy apart from stable hyperthyroidism with over 85% sensitivity and approximately 81% specificity, and in testing the same model reached 80%/75%. Blood samples also contained most of the expanded thyroid clonotypes (frequency above 0.001), which suggests that blood repertoires may reflect thyroid immune responses.

Amplification of TCR beta CDR3 regions was carried out from RNA transcripts. A first-round RT-PCR of the TCR CDR3 used the HTBI primer set with the Qiagen OneStep RT-PCR kit. Libraries were constructed in a second round of multiplex PCR, after which size selection and purification were performed. Paired-end sequencing of the libraries was performed with 100 bp reads on an Illumina HiSeq2000. As for the authors' bioinformatics: SOAPnuke was used to process the raw data, removing reads that contained adapters or uncalled bases, had a mean Phred below 15, or lacked an exact match to the constant primer or identifier. High-quality paired reads were merged with COPE v1.2.5, and unique nucleotide sequences were defined as clonotypes. MiTCR v1.1 was used to align clonotypes to the IMGT TRBV, TRBD and TRBJ reference segments. The analysis included only V-J combinations with a frequency above 0.0001, which together covered 99% to 99.2% of the repertoires. A TCS score was defined as the ratio of F50 (clonal expansion) to E x V (chaos), with BLOSUM62-based TCRdist applied between CDR3 peptides within each V-J. Welch's t-statistics and random forest reduced 514 V-J features to 13, which were used in a naive Bayes classifier (R e1071). Thyroid-blood repertoire similarity was quantified with the Morisita-Horn index. The raw public data were reprocessed by TCRdb itself: fastp quality trimming at Q25, MiXCR clonotype calling, in-frame beta chains only. Rows matching on CDR3 protein sequence are summarized as one entry with the most common DNA and genes. TCRdb's processing, not the authors' own work, is the source of the V and J calls. The sample table lists 530,000 or so distinct CDR3 sequences, just over 45% of them with a count of one. The top ten hold about 7.8% of the sample.

A patient counted as having stable Graves' hyperthyroidism if no progression to ophthalmopathy occurred over 18 months of follow-up. Hyperthyroidism patients were newly diagnosed, had a disease duration of under 2 months, and were aged 18 to 65 years. Patients with uncontrolled infections, other autoimmune diseases, pregnancy or lactation were excluded. Diagnoses were based on clinical symptoms, serum thyroxine and TRAb, thyroid ultrasound and orbital computed tomography. Trizol reagent was used to extract total RNA, and RNA quality was then checked on an Agilent 2100 Bioanalyzer. A note on this clonotype: The antigen it binds to is not known. Per-base quality was not reported, and no clone a single base away is much larger than it.

V loses 5 bases, J loses 7 bases, and the germline ends lie 18 bases apart. CDR1 is given as SQVTM and CDR2 as ANQGSEA, both from the germline V gene. The CDR3 holds 13 amino acids from the cysteine to the phenylalanine. This entry keeps only the CDR3 DNA: 39 bases, framed from base 1. The chain was built from TRBV29-1 and TRBJ2-7; the D call could be TRBD1 or TRBD2, with each sharing 6 bases. The sequence was obtained from a woman between 18 and 29 years old with Graves' hyperthyroidism. Sequenced: peripheral blood or thyroid tissue (not recorded which). The CDR3 corresponds to CSVRLGGFDEQYF. The DNA sequence is as follows: TGCAGCGTTCGACTAGGGGGGTTCGATGAGCAGTACTTC.